These 19 T cell receptor beta chains came from one sample sequenced in a study of blood T cell dynamics during melanoma immunotherapy. Clones were read by immunoSEQ multiplex PCR, and TCRdb kept only the in-frame ones, dropping some. Altogether approximately 20,000 clones are present, about 85% being singletons, with the ten largest covering roughly 7.2%. Specified time point: week 3, after first cycle of checkpoint inhibitor. The material sequenced was blood, taken from a patient treated with checkpoint blockade. All receptors come from a human donor with melanoma.

This rearrangement joins TRBV6-1 to TRBJ2-1; either TRBD1 or TRBD2 may fit D (5 bases each). V was clipped by 5 bases and J by 4 bases, with 15 bases between them. This CDR3 is built from 15 residues. The germline V gene encodes CDR1 MNHNS and CDR2 SASEGT. CDR3 loop: CASSSGTADYNEQFF. The CDR3 DNA follows: TGTGCCAGCAGTTCCGGGACGGCCGATTACAATGAGCAGTTCTTC.

The chain has TRBV7-9 and TRBJ2-1; 8 positions agree with TRBD2. With V trimmed by 3 bases and J by 4 bases, 11 bases remained unmatched. This CDR3 spans 17 amino acids. CDR1 SEHNR and CDR2 FQNEAQ come from the germline V gene (reference sequence). CDR3 sequence: CASSFPAVGREYNEQFF. Written as DNA, the CDR3 is TGTGCCAGCAGCTTCCCCGCGGTCGGGAGGGAATACAATGAGCAGTTCTTC.

V usage is TRBV9 and J usage is TRBJ2-1; 7 nucleotides align to TRBD2. CDR3 length equals 15 residues. J gave up 0 bases and V 0 bases, and 0 bases lay outside the gene matches. Germline-derived CDR1 and CDR2 are SGDLS and YYNGEE. The CDR3 DNA follows: TGTGCCAGCAGCGTAGGCGGGGGCTCCTACAATGAGCAGTTCTTC. It encodes CASSVGGGSYNEQFF. Full variable domain (outside the CDR3, taken from reference TRBV9 and TRBJ2-1): DSGVTQTPKHLITATGQRVTLRCSPRSGDLSVYWYQQSLDQGLQFLIQYYNGEERAKGNILERFSAQQFPDLHSELNLSSLELGDSALYFCASSVGGGSYNEQFFGPGTRLTVL.

This sequence joins TRBV6-1 and TRBJ2-2; 13 bases agree with TRBD2. The CDR3 runs 14 residues. From germline, CDR1 is MNHNS and CDR2 SASEGT. Trimming cost V 10 bases and J 6 bases; bases outside gene matches: 5. The CDR3 nucleotides read TGTGCCATGGGGACTAGCGGGAAGGCCGGGGAGCTGTTTTTT. Translating gives CAMGTSGKAGELFF.

J is TRBJ2-2 and V is TRBV5-1; 9 bases match TRBD1. With 2 bases clipped from V and 8 bases from J, the junction kept 7 bases outside the gene matches. This CDR3 region has 15 residues. In germline, CDR1 is SGHRS, CDR2 YFSETQ. The CDR3 region is CASSFLGQGSGELFF. DNA of the CDR3: TGCGCCAGCAGCTTCCTGGGACAGGGATCGGGGGAGCTGTTTTTT.

A few counts support this clone. CDR3 in amino acids: CASSPFSNLGTGELFF. As DNA, the CDR3 is TGTGCCAGCTCACCATTCTCGAATCTGGGCACCGGGGAGCTGTTTTTT. The rearrangement links TRBV18 to TRBJ2-2; D is unresolved. Per germline, CDR1 KGHSH and CDR2 LQKENI. Trimming removed 2 bases from V and 4 bases from J, with 14 bases in between. The CDR3 spans 16 residues.

This chain joins TRBV19 and TRBJ2-3; 7 positions match TRBD2. CDR1 and CDR2 from the germline V gene are LNHDA and SQIVND (reference sequence). J lost 3 bases, V lost 4 bases, and 10 bases had no gene match. This CDR3 region has 16 residues. The chain's CDR3 is CASSTLGRERTDTQYF. The CDR3 nucleotides are TGTGCCAGTAGTACCCTCGGGCGGGAGAGGACAGATACGCAGTATTTT.

The chain combines TRBV29-1 with TRBJ1-5; D may be TRBD1 (6 bases). This CDR3 has 13 residues. Trimming removed 4 bases at V and 7 bases at J, with 14 bases between. Per the germline V gene, CDR1 is SQVTM and CDR2 is ANQGSEA. The CDR3 reads CSVVWGAGQPQHF. The DNA of the CDR3 is TGCAGCGTTGTATGGGGGGCCGGCCAGCCCCAGCATTTT. The variable domain in full, with the rest retrieved from reference TRBV29-1 and TRBJ1-5, is SAVISQKPSRDICQRGTSLTIQCQVDSQVTMMFWYRQQPGQSLTLIATANQGSEATYESGFVIDKFPISRPNLTFSTLTVSNMSPEDSSIYLCSVVWGAGQPQHFGDGTRLSIL.

The rearrangement joins TRBV27 to TRBJ2-7; TRBD1 aligns across 9 bases. Per the germline V gene, CDR1 is MNHEY and CDR2 is SMNVEV (reference sequence). This CDR3 is built from 15 residues. The trim removed 5 bases at V and 4 bases at J, leaving 9 bases unmatched. The CDR3 DNA reads TGTGCCAGCAGTGGATCCGGGACAGGGACATACGAGCAGTACTTC. This codes for CASSGSGTGTYEQYF.

In its sample, this clone was seen once. The rearrangement links TRBV7-2 to TRBJ1-1; D possibly corresponds to TRBD1 (5 bases). The CDR3 covers 15 residues. The V gene lost 2 bases and the J gene lost 5 bases, with 15 bases spanning the gap. Looked up from germline, CDR1 is SGHTA and CDR2 is FQGNSA. The CDR3 here is CASSLSQLGGTEAFF. For the CDR3, the DNA is TGTGCCAGCAGCTTATCTCAGTTGGGGGGAACTGAAGCTTTCTTT.

This chain uses TRBV30 with TRBJ1-2; no reliable D call. This CDR3 spans 15 amino acids. Germline values: CDR1 GTSNPN, CDR2 SVGIG (reference sequence). V lost 3 bases and J lost 4, with 18 bases in between. The chain's CDR3 is CAWRPDGPRTYGYTF. The CDR3 DNA follows: TGTGCCTGGAGACCCGACGGACCGAGGACCTATGGCTACACCTTC.

This chain uses TRBV7-2 with TRBJ2-2; D uncertain. Germline values: CDR1 SGHTA, CDR2 FQGNSA. Trimming stripped 0 bases from V and 5 bases from J, with 4 bases between. This CDR3 is built from 13 residues. This chain's CDR3 is CASSLAWTGELFF. The CDR3 DNA sequence: TGTGCCAGCAGCTTAGCGTGGACCGGGGAGCTGTTTTTT.

The chain combines TRBV6-5 with TRBJ2-7; TRBD1 agrees at 9 bases. V shed 5 bases, J shed 5 bases, and the junction held 10 bases outside the gene matches. The CDR3 totals 15 residues. The germline V gene encodes CDR1 MNHEY and CDR2 SVGAGI. In DNA form, the CDR3 reads TGTGCCAGCAGTCCCGAGGACAGGGGTGTCGACGAGCAGTACTTC. Its translation is CASSPEDRGVDEQYF.

This sequence joins TRBV7-6 and TRBJ1-4; D gene uncertain. With 1 base removed from V and 8 bases from J, the gap between germline ends came to 8 bases. The germline V gene has CDR1 SGHVS and CDR2 FNYEAQ. The CDR3 sequence is 13 residues long. This CDR3 is CASSLVQTEKLFF. CDR3 in DNA: TGTGCCAGCAGCTTAGTCCAGACGGAAAAACTGTTTTTT. Together with reference TRBV7-6 and TRBJ1-4, the CDR3 gives the full variable domain: GAGVSQSPRYKVTKRGQDVALRCDPISGHVSLYWYRQALGQGPEFLTYFNYEAQQDKSGLPNDRFSAERPEGSISTLTIQRTEQRDSAMYRCASSLVQTEKLFFGSGTQLSVL.

The V call is TRBV7-9, the J call TRBJ2-2; 10 bases match TRBD1. The length of the CDR3 is 15 residues. Germline CDR1 and CDR2: SEHNR and FQNEAQ (reference sequence). Germline trimming cut 7 bases from V and 5 bases from J; bases unmatched to any gene: 7. The DNA for the CDR3 is TGTGCCAGCAACAGACAGGGGGCAGAGACCGGGGAGCTGTTTTTT. It translates to CASNRQGAETGELFF.

V gene TRBV27 combines with J gene TRBJ2-5, with TRBD2 matching over 10 bases. Trimming cost V 4 bases and J 1 base; bases outside gene matches: 12. The CDR3 has 18 amino acids. The germline V gene encodes CDR1 MNHEY and CDR2 SMNVEV (reference sequence). DNA of the CDR3: TGTGCCAGCAGTTCACTCGGACTAGCGGAGAACATCCAAGAGACCCAGTACTTC. Translated: CASSSLGLAENIQETQYF.

The chain links TRBV7-8 to TRBJ2-7, with 7 bases fitting TRBD2. V was pared by 2 bases and J by 4 bases, with 5 bases of the junction left unmatched. This CDR3 is built from 14 residues. Looked up from germline, CDR1 is SGHVS and CDR2 is FQNEAQ. The CDR3 is CASSLMGGRYEQYF. The CDR3 nucleotides are TGTGCCAGCAGCTTAATGGGGGGGAGATACGAGCAGTACTTC.

Remarks on this clone: One junction end disagrees with the germline gene, perhaps due to a read error. The chain joins TRBV7-7 to TRBJ2-5, with D uncertain. There are 17 residues in the CDR3. Looked up from germline, CDR1 is SSHAT and CDR2 is FNYEAQ (reference sequence). This CDR3 is CASSASSPSQSQETQYF. The CDR3 DNA reads as TGTGCTAGCAGCGCCTCGTCCCCCTCTCAAAGTCAAGAGACCCAGTACTTC.

The V gene is TRBV15, the J gene TRBJ2-7; 7 bases are a match to TRBD1. Per the germline V gene, CDR1 is LNHNV and CDR2 is YYDKDF (reference sequence). V was pared by 5 bases and J by 5 bases, with 9 bases of the junction left unmatched. The CDR3 sequence is 14 residues long. Written as DNA, the CDR3 is TGTGCCACCAGCTTAAACACAGGGGTCGACGAGCAGTACTTC. Residues: CATSLNTGVDEQYF.